The clone carrying this T cell receptor beta chain was recorded only once. The antigen is not known. This record comes from a study of T cell repertoires in cytomegalovirus infection. Study observations and caveats: The response measured ex vivo was dominated by TCR beta clonotypes (HLA-C-restricted and CMV-specific).

Each CDR3 protein is one row after TCRdb ran MiXCR on the reads. The sample has some 77,000 distinct CDR3 sequences, 3.7% seen once. Trimming took off 6 bases at V and 4 bases at J, with 12 bases between the two ends. The CDR3 has 14 residues. Looked up from germline, CDR1 is SGHTA and CDR2 is FQGNSA. The rearrangement joins TRBV7-2 to TRBJ1-4, with D maybe TRBD1 (5 bases). This clonotype was sampled from a human donor in good health (CMV status not recorded). Some clones in this sample may be carry-over from other donors' samples. Material for sequencing was PBMCs. CDR3: CASSFWDGNEKLFF. The DNA for the CDR3 is TGTGCCAGCAGTTTCTGGGACGGTAATGAAAAACTGTTTTTT.